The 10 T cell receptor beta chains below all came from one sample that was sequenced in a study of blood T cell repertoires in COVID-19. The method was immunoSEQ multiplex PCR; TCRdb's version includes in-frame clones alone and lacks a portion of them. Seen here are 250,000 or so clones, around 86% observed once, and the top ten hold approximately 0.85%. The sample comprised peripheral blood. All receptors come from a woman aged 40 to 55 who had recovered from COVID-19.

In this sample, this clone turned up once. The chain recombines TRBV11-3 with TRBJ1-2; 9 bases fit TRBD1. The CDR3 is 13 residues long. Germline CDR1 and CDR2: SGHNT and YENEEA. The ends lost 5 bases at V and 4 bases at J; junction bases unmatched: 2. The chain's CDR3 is CASSQGQGYGYTF. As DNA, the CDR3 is TGTGCCAGCAGCCAGGGACAGGGCTATGGCTACACCTTC.

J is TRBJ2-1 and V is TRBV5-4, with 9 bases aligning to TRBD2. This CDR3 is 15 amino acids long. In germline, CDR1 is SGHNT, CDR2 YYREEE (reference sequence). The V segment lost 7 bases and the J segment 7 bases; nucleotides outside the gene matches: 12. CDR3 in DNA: TGTGCCAGCGGACCCATAGCGGGAGCGGGGAATGAGCAGTTCTTC. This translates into CASGPIAGAGNEQFF.

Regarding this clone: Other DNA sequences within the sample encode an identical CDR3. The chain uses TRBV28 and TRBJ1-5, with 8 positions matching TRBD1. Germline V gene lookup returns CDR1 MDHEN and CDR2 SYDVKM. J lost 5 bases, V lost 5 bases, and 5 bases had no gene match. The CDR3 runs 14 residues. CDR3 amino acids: CASSLGQGHQPQHF. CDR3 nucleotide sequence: TGTGCCAGCAGTCTCGGACAGGGCCATCAGCCCCAGCATTTT.

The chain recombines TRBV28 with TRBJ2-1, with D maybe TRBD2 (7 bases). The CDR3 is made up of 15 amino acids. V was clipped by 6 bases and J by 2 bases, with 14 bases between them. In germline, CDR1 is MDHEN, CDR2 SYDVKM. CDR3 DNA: TGTGCCAGCAGCCCGGGGGGCCCTACCTACAATGAGCAGTTCTTC. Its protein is CASSPGGPTYNEQFF.

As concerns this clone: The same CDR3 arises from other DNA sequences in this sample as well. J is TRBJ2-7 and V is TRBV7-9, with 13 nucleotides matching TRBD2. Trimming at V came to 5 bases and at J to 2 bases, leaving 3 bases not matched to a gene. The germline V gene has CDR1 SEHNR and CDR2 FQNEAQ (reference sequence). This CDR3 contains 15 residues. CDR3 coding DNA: TGTGCCAGCAGCCCGGGGACTAGCGGGGCCTACGAGCAGTACTTC. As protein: CASSPGTSGAYEQYF.

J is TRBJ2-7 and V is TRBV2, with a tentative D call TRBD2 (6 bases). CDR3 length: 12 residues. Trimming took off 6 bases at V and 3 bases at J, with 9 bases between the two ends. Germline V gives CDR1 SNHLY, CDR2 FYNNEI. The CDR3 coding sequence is TGTGCCAGCAGGGGGGGTGTCTACGAGCAGTACTTC. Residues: CASRGGVYEQYF. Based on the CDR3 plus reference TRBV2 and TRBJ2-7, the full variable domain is EPEVTQTPSHQVTQMGQEVILRCVPISNHLYFYWYRQILGQKVEFLVSFYNNEISEKSEIFDDQFSVERPDGSNFTLKIRSTKLEDSAMYFCASRGGVYEQYFGPGTRLTVT.

The DNA of the CDR3 is TGTGCCAGCCGCCTACTAGCGGGATTTCTTAATGAGCAGTTCTTC. This codes for CASRLLAGFLNEQFF. The chain has TRBV6-5 and TRBJ2-1; 10 positions agree with TRBD2. V lost 8 bases to trimming and J lost 7 bases; unmatched junction nucleotides: 11. CDR1 and CDR2 (germline): MNHEY, SVGAGI. The CDR3 is 15 amino acids.

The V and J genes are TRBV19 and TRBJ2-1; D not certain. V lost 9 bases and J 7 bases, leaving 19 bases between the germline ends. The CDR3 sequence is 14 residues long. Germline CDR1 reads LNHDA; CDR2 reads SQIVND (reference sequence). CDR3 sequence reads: CASTNSARLNEQFF. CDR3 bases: TGTGCCAGCACAAACAGTGCTCGGCTGAATGAGCAGTTCTTC.

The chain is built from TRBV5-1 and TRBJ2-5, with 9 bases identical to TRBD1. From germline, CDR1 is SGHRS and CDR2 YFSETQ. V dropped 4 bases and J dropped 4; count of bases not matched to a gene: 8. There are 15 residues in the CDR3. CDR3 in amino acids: CASSPGQGVGETQYF. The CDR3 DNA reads TGCGCCAGCAGCCCGGGACAGGGCGTTGGAGAGACCCAGTACTTC. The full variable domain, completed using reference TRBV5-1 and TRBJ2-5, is KAGVTQTPRYLIKTRGQQVTLSCSPISGHRSVSWYQQTPGQGLQFLFEYFSETQRNKGNFPGRFSGRQFSNSRSEMNVSTLELGDSALYLCASSPGQGVGETQYFGPGTRLLVL.

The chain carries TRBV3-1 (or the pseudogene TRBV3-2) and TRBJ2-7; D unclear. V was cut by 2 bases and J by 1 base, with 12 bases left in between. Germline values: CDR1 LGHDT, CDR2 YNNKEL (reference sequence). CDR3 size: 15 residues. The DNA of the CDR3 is TGTGCCAGCAGCCAACGGTCAGGCCTTTCCTACGAGCAGTACTTC. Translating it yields CASSQRSGLSYEQYF.